These 5 T cell receptor beta chains were all obtained from the same sample, sequenced in a study of blood T cell repertoires in COVID-19. Produced via immunoSEQ multiplex PCR; TCRdb's table is partial and in-frame only. The sample includes 200,000 to 300,000 clones, approximately 87% of them seen just once. Material for sequencing was peripheral blood. These receptors were taken from a human donor in a cohort sampled during active COVID-19.

The chain has TRBV28 and TRBJ1-5; the match to TRBD1 covers 10 bases. V was pared by 6 bases and J by 6 bases, with 17 bases of the junction left unmatched. CDR1 MDHEN and CDR2 SYDVKM come from the germline V gene. This CDR3 comprises 18 residues. Here the CDR3 reads CASSRTPSDRGLFQPQHF. The CDR3 region has the DNA TGTGCCAGCAGCCGCACACCGTCTGACAGGGGGCTGTTTCAGCCCCAGCATTTT.

The chain is built from TRBV11-2 and TRBJ1-1; possible D gene TRBD1, 6 bases. CDR3 length: 18 residues. V was pared by 1 base and J by 6 bases, with 24 bases between. Looked up from germline, CDR1 is SGHAT and CDR2 is FQNNGV. As DNA, the CDR3 is TGTGCCAGCAGCTTAGTCGCCGGGGGGCGTCAGGGGTTGGCTGAAGCTTTCTTT. Its translation: CASSLVAGGRQGLAEAFF. Full variable domain (missing parts from reference TRBV11-2 and TRBJ1-1): EAGVAQSPRYKIIEKRQSVAFWCNPISGHATLYWYQQILGQGPKLLIQFQNNGVVDDSQLPKDRFSAERLKGVDSTLKIQPAKLEDSAVYLCASSLVAGGRQGLAEAFFGQGTRLTVV.

The chain joins TRBV20-1 to TRBJ1-4, with 7 bases aligning to TRBD1. Trimming cost V 2 bases and J 13 bases; bases outside gene matches: 4. Per the germline V gene, CDR1 is DFQATT and CDR2 is SNEGSKA (reference sequence). This CDR3 comprises 11 residues. As DNA, the CDR3 is TGCAGTGCTAGATCAGGGGACAGACTGTTTTTT. Amino acids: CSARSGDRLFF.

The chain couples TRBV20-1 to TRBJ1-2; D might be TRBD1 (6 bases). The CDR3 extends over 11 amino acids. Trimming cost V 4 bases and J 7 bases, with 10 bases left between them. Germline-derived CDR1 and CDR2 are DFQATT and SNEGSKA (reference sequence). CDR3 DNA sequence: TGCAGTGCTACAGGGGCTCGTGGCTACACCTTC. It is translated as CSATGARGYTF.

The genes are TRBV14 and TRBJ1-6; D not resolved. The CDR3 has 14 amino acids. V lost 6 bases to trimming and J lost 4 bases, with 10 bases between them. Germline V gene data show CDR1 as SGHDN and CDR2 as FVKESK. The CDR3 nucleotides are TGTGCCAGCAGTATACAGAGTTATAATTCACCCCTCCACTTT. Its translation: CASSIQSYNSPLHF.